The present T cell receptor beta chain was sequenced within a study of cytomegalovirus exposure and HLA in healthy donors. Primers for the PCR totalled 60 Vbeta and 13 Jbeta. TCRdb keeps only in-frame clones here, not all; method: immunoSEQ multiplex PCR. The sample yields some 200,000 clones, 80% to 85% seen once. V lost 3 bases to trimming and J lost 5 bases; unmatched junction nucleotides: 6. CDR1 SGHNT and CDR2 YENEEA come from the germline V gene. The CDR3 has 15 residues. These donors, healthy bone marrow donors, were studied. The TCR comes from a man aged 35 to 55 in good health and CMV-seropositive. Material: PBMCs. V gene TRBV11-3 combines with J gene TRBJ2-3, with TRBD1 matching 9 bases. The CDR3: CASSFGQGRRDTQYF. The CDR3 DNA reads as TGTGCCAGCAGCTTCGGACAGGGGCGTCGAGATACGCAGTATTTT.